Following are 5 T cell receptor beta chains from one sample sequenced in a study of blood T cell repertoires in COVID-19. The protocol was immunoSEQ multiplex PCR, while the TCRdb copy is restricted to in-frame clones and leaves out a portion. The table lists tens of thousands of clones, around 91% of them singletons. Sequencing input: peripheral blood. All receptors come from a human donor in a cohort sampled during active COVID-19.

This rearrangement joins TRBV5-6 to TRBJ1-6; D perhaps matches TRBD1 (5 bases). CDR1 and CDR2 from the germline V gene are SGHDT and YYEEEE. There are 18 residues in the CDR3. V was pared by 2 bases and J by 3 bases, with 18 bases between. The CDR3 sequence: CASSLGGWGGNYNSPLHF. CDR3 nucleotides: TGTGCCAGCAGCTTAGGTGGATGGGGGGGAAACTATAATTCACCCCTCCACTTT.

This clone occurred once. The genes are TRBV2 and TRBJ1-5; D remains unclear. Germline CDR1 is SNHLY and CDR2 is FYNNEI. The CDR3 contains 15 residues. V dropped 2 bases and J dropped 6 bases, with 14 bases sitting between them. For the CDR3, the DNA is TGTGCCAGCAGTGAAAGGGTCAGTGAGGGTCAGCCCCAGCATTTT. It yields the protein CASSERVSEGQPQHF.

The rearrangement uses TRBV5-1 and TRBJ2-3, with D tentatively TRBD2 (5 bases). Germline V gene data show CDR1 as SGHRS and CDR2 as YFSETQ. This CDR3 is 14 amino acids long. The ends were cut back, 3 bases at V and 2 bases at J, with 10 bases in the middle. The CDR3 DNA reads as TGCGCCAGCAGCTATGGACTTGCCACAGATACGCAGTATTTT. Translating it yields CASSYGLATDTQYF.

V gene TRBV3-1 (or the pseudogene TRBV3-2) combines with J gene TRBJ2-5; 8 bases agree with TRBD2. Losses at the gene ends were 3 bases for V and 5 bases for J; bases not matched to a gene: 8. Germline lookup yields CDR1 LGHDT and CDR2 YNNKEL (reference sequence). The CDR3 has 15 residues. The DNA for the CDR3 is TGTGCCAGCAGCCAGACTAGGACTAGCAGCGAGACCCAGTACTTC. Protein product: CASSQTRTSSETQYF.

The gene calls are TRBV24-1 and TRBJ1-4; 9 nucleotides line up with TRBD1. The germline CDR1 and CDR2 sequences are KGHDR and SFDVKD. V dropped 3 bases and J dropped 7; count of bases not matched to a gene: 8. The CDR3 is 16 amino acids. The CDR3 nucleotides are TGTGCCACCAGTGATCCGACAGGGGGGGATGGTGAAAAACTGTTTTTT. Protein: CATSDPTGGDGEKLFF.